This T cell receptor beta chain originates from a study of control samples from healthy donors and cancer patients. Sequenced by immunoSEQ multiplex PCR; TCRdb stores in-frame clones only, minus some. The sample holds about 150,000 clones, roughly 94% seen once. CDR3 length equals 15 residues. V dropped 6 bases and J dropped 1 base, with 16 bases sitting between them. Germline CDR1 SGHRS, CDR2 YFSETQ. The clonotype was recovered from a man aged 60-69 years with colorectal cancer. The V call is TRBV5-1, the J call TRBJ2-5, with D maybe TRBD2 (6 bases). Material: PBMCs. This chain's CDR3 is CASIKVPGVQETQYF. CDR3 sequence (DNA): TGCGCCAGCATTAAGGTACCGGGGGTCCAAGAGACCCAGTACTTC.